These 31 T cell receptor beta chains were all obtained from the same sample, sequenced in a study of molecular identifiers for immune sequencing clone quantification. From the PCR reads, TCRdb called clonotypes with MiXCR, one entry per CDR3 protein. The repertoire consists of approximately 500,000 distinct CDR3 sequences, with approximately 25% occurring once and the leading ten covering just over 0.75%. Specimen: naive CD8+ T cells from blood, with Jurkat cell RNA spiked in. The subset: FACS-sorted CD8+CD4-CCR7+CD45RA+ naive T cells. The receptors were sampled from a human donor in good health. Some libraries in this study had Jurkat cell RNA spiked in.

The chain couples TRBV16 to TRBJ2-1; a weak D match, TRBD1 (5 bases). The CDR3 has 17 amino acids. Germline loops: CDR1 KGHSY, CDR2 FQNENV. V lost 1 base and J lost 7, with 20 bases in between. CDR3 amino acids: CASSQLGYTGRENEQFF. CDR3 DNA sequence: TGTGCCAGCAGCCAATTGGGGTATACAGGCCGTGAGAATGAGCAGTTCTTC.

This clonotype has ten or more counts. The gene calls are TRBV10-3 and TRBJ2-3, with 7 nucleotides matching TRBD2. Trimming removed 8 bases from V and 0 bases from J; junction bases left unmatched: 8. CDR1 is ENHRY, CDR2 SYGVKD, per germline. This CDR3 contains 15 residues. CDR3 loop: CAIVREDPSTDTQYF. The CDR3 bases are TGTGCCATCGTACGGGAGGATCCTAGCACAGATACGCAGTATTTT.

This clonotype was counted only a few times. The CDR3 nucleotides are TGTGCCAGCAGCTCAGCCTTCACCCTTGAAAAACTGTTTTTT. It translates to CASSSAFTLEKLFF. The chain combines TRBV5-6 with TRBJ1-4, with D unresolved. Germline V gene data show CDR1 as SGHDT and CDR2 as YYEEEE. V was trimmed by 3 bases and J by 7 bases, leaving 13 bases between them. The CDR3 has 14 amino acids.

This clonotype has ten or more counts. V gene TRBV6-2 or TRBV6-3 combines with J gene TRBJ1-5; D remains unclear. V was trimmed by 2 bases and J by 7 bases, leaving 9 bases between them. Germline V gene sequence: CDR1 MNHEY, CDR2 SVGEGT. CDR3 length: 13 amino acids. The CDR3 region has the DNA TGTGCCAGCAGTTACGGGTTCGGCCAGCCCCAGCATTTT. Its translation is CASSYGFGQPQHF.

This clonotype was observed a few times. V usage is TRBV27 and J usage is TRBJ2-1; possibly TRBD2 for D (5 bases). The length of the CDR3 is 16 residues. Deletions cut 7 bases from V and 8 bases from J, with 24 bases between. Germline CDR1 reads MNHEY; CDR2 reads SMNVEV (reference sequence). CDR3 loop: CASTSNGLGVTDEQFF. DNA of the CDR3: TGTGCCAGCACCTCAAACGGACTGGGCGTCACGGATGAGCAGTTCTTC.

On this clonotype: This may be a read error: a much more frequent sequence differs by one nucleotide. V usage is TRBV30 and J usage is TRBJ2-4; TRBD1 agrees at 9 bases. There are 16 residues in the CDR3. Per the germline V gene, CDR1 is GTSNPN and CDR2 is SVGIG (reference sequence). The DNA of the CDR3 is TGTGCCTGGAGTGATAACAGGGGGCGAGCCAAAAACATTCACTACTTC. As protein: CAWSDNRGRAKNIHYF.

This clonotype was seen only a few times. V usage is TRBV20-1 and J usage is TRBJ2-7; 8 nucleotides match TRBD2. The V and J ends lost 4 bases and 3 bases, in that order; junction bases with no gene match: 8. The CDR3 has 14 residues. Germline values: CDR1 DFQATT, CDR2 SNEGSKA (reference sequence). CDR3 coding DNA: TGCAGTGCTACCGAGCGGGGGACCTTCTACGAGCAGTACTTC. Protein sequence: CSATERGTFYEQYF.

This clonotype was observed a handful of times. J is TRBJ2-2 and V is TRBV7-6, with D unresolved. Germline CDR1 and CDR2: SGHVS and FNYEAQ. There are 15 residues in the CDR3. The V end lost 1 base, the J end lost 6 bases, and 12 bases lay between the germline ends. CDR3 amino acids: CASSLELSVPGELFF. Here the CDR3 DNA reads TGTGCCAGCAGCTTAGAATTAAGCGTCCCCGGGGAGCTGTTTTTT.

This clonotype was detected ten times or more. The chain's CDR3 is CASSHASGGKNIQYF. Here the CDR3 DNA reads TGTGCCAGCAGCCATGCGAGCGGAGGGAAAAACATTCAGTACTTC. The chain couples TRBV7-9 to TRBJ2-4, with a possible D match to TRBD2 (6 bases). The germline CDR1 and CDR2 sequences are SEHNR and FQNEAQ (reference sequence). Trimming stripped 5 bases from V and 4 bases from J, with 15 bases between. The length of the CDR3 is 15 residues.

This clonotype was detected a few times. CDR3 DNA sequence: TGTGCCAGCAGCCAACTAGCCGGACAGATGAACACCGGGGAGCTGTTTTTT. The encoded protein is CASSQLAGQMNTGELFF. This chain links TRBV27 with TRBJ2-2; D may correspond to TRBD1 or TRBD2 (6 bases each). V was cut by 6 bases and J by 1 base, with 18 bases left in between. This CDR3 region has 17 residues. CDR1 is MNHEY, CDR2 SMNVEV, per germline (reference sequence).

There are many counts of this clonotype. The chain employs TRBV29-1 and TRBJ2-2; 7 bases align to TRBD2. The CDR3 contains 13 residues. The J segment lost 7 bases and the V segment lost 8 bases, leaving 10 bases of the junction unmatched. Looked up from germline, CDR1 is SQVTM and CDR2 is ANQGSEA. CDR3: CSTTGGRDGELFF. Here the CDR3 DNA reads TGCAGCACAACCGGGGGGAGAGACGGGGAGCTGTTTTTT.

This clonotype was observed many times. This chain's CDR3 is CSASPDRDSSYEQYF. DNA of the CDR3: TGCAGTGCTAGTCCTGACCGGGACAGCTCCTACGAGCAGTACTTC. The V call is TRBV20-1, the J call TRBJ2-7; 7 bases fit TRBD1. Germline lookup yields CDR1 DFQATT and CDR2 SNEGSKA (reference sequence). The CDR3 totals 15 residues. The junction had 8 bases not matched to a gene; V was cut back by 3 bases and J by 0 bases.

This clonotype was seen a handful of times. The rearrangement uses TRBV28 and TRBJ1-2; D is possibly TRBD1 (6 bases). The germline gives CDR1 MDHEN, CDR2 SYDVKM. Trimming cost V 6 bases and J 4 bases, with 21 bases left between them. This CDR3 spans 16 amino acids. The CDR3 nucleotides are TGTGCCAGCAGCCTGTCCCCCAGGGGAGGGGGCTATGGCTACACCTTC. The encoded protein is CASSLSPRGGGYGYTF.

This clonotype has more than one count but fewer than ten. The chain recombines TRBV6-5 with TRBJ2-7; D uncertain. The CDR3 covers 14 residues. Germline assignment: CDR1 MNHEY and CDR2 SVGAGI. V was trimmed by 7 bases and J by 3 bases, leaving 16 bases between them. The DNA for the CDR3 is TGTGCCAGCAAAAGCTTCGCGGCCCACTACGAGCAGTACTTC. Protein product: CASKSFAAHYEQYF.

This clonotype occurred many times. CDR3 sequence reads: CASSLDAGPSTDTQYF. CDR3 coding DNA: TGTGCCAGCAGCTTAGATGCAGGGCCCAGCACAGATACGCAGTATTTT. The J gene is TRBJ2-3, the V gene TRBV7-6, with a weak D call TRBD1 (5 bases). Per germline, CDR1 SGHVS and CDR2 FNYEAQ. The CDR3 has 16 amino acids. V lost 1 base and J lost 0, with 11 bases in between.

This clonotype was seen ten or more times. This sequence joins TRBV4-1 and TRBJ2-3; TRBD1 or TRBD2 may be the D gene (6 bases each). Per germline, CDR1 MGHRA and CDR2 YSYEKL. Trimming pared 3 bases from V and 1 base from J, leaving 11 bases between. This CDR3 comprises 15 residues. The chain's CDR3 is CASSQGGTGTDTQYF. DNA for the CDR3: TGCGCCAGCAGCCAGGGGGGCACGGGCACAGATACGCAGTATTTT.

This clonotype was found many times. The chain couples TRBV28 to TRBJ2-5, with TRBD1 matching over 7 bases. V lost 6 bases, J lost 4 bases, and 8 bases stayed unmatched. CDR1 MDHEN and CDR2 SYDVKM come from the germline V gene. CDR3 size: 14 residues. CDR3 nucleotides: TGTGCCAGCAGCTCGACAGGGCGAGGAGAGACCCAGTACTTC. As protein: CASSSTGRGETQYF.

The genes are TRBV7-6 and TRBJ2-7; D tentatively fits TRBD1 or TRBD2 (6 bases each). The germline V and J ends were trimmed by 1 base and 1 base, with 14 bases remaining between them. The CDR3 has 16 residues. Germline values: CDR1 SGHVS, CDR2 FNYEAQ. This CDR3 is CASSLEGGRSSYEQYF. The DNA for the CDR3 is TGTGCCAGCAGCTTAGAGGGGGGACGGTCTTCCTACGAGCAGTACTTC.

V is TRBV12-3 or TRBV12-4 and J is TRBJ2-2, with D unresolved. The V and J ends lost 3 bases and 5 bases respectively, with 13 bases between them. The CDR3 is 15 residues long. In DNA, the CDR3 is TGTGCCAGCAGTTTGTTTGGTTCCGGGACCGGGGAGCTGTTTTTT. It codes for CASSLFGSGTGELFF.

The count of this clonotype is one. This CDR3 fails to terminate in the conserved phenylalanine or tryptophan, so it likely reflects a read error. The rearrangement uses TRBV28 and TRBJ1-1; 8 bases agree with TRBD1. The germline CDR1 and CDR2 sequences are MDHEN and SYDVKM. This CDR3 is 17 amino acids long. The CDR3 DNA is TGTGCCAGCGGTTTTCGGGGGCAGGGGGCCCTCCGGGCTGAAGCTTTCGTT. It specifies CASGFRGQGALRAEAFV.

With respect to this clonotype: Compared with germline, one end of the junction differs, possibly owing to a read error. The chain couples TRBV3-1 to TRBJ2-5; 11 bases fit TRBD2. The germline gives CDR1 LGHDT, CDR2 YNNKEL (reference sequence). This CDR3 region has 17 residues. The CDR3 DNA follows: TGTGCCAGCAGCCAAGATGTACTAGCGGGAGCCTTAGAGAACCAGTACTTC. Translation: CASSQDVLAGALENQYF.

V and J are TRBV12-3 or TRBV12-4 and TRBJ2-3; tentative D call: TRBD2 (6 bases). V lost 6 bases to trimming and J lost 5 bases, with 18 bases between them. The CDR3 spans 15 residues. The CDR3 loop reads CASSGGAGGGDTQYF. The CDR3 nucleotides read TGTGCCAGCAGCGGCGGGGCGGGTGGAGGAGATACGCAGTATTTT.

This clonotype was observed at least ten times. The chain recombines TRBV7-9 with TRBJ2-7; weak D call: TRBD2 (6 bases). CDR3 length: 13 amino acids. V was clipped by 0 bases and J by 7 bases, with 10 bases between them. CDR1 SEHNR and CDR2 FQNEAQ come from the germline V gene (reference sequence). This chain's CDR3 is CASSLAGGWEQYF. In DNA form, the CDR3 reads TGTGCCAGCAGCTTAGCGGGAGGTTGGGAGCAGTACTTC.

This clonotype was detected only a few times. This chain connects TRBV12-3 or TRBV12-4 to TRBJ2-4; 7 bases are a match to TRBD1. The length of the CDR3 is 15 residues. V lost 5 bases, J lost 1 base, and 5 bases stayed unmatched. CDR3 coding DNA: TGTGCCAGCAGTCGACAGGGATCCGCCAAAAACATTCAGTACTTC. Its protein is CASSRQGSAKNIQYF.

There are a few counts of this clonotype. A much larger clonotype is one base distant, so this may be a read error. The DNA of the CDR3 is TGCAGCGCCCTAGGGGCAGGCCCAGGTACGCAGTATTTT. Protein sequence: CSALGAGPGTQYF. The rearrangement joins TRBV29-1 to TRBJ2-3; D is perhaps TRBD1 (5 bases). The CDR3 has 13 amino acids. Between the trimmed V and J ends, which lost 7 bases and 8 bases, there was a span of 19 bases. Germline CDR1 and CDR2: SQVTM and ANQGSEA.

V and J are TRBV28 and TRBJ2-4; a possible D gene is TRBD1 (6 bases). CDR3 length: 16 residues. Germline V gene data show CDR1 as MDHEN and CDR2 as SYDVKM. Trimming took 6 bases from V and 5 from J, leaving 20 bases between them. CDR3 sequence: CASSGDQGFAQNIQYF. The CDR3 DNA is TGTGCCAGCAGCGGAGACCAGGGGTTCGCCCAAAACATTCAGTACTTC.

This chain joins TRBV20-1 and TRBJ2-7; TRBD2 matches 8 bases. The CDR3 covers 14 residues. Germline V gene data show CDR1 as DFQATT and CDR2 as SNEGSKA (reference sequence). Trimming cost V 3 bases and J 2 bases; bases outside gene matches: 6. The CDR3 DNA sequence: TGCAGTGCTAGCTCAGCTAGCGGGCCCTACGAGCAGTACTTC. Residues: CSASSASGPYEQYF.

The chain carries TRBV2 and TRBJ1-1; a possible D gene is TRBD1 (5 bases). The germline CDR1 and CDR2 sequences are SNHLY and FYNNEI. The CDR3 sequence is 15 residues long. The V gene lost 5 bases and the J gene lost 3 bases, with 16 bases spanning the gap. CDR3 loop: CASSSWEGIYTEAFF. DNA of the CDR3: TGTGCCAGCAGTAGCTGGGAGGGGATCTACACTGAAGCTTTCTTT.

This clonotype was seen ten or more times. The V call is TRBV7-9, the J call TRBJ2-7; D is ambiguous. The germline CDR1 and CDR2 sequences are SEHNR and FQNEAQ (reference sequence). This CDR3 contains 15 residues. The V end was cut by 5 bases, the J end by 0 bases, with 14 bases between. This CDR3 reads CASSRSDKSSYEQYF. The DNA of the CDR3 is TGTGCCAGCAGCCGTTCCGACAAGAGCTCCTACGAGCAGTACTTC.

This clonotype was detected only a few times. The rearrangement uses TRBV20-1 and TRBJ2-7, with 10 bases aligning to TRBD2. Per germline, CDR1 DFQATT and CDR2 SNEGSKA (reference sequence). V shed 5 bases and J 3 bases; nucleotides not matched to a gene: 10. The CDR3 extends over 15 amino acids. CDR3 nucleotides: TGCAGTGCTCGGGACTTAGCGGGGGGCCTCTACGAGCAGTACTTC. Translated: CSARDLAGGLYEQYF.

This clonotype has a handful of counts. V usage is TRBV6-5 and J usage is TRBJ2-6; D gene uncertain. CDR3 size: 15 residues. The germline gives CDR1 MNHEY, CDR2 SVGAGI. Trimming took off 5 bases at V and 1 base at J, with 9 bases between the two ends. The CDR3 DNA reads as TGTGCCAGCAGTCCTAAGGTTTCTGGGGCCAACGTCCTGACTTTC. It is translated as CASSPKVSGANVLTF.